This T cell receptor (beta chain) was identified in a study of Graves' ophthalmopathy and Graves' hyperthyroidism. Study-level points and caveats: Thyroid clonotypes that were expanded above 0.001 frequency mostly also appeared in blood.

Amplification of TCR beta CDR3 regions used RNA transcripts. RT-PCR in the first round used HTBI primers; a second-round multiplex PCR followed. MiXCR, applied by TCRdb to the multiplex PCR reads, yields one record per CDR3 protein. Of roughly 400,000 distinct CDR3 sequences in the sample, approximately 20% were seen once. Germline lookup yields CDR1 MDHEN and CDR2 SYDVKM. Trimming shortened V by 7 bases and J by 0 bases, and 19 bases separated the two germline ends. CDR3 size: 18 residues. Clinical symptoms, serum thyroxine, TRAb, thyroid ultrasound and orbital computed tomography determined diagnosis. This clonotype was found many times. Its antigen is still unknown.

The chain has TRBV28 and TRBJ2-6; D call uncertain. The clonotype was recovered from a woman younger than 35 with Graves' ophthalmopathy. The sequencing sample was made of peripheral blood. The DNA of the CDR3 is TGTGCCAGCACGCCGTGGCCAGCCCTGGGCTCTGGGGCCAACGTCCTGACTTTC. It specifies CASTPWPALGSGANVLTF.